The 6 T cell receptor beta chains in this list originate from one sample, sequenced in a study of blood T cells in healthy people across ages. Sample-barcoded 5' priming and a J-beta primer mix drove a second PCR of about 6 to 11 cycles. One entry per CDR3 protein, called by TCRdb with MiXCR from the 5' RACE reads. The data contain about 320,000 distinct CDR3 sequences, roughly 29% of them singletons. The sequenced sample consisted of blood. The receptors shown here come from a woman aged 70-85 years in good health.

The CDR3 here is CSAKGLLTGELFF. CDR3 nucleotide sequence: TGCAGTGCTAAGGGCCTACTTACCGGGGAGCTGTTTTTT. The chain uses TRBV20-1 and TRBJ2-2, with unresolved D. Trimming pared 4 bases from V and 5 bases from J, leaving 11 bases between. Germline CDR1 is DFQATT and CDR2 is SNEGSKA (reference sequence). The CDR3 length is 13 residues.

Only a few counts were recorded for this clonotype. The V call is TRBV28, the J call TRBJ2-5; D remains ambiguous. The J call is doubtful: the DNA matches TRBJ2-7 better. Looked up from germline, CDR1 is MDHEN and CDR2 is SYDVKM. CDR3 size: 16 residues. CDR3 nucleotide sequence: TGTGCCAGCACTCCGCCCCGGCAGCTAAGCTCCTACGAGCAGTACTTC. Translating gives CASTPPRQLSSYEQYF.

The V gene is TRBV29-1, the J gene TRBJ2-1, with 8 bases that match TRBD1. The J call is uncertain, as TRBJ2-7 better fits the DNA end. This CDR3 has 15 amino acids. The germline CDR1 and CDR2 sequences are SQVTM and ANQGSEA. The CDR3 region is CSVLTGDDSSYEQYF. CDR3 DNA: TGCAGCGTTCTGACAGGGGATGATAGCTCCTACGAGCAGTACTTC.

V usage is TRBV7-8 and J usage is TRBJ2-6; unclear D gene. Germline CDR1 is SGHVS and CDR2 is FQNEAQ. The ends were cut back, 0 bases at V and 1 base at J, with 10 bases in the middle. The CDR3 runs 17 residues. CDR3 loop: CASSLAGPTSGANVLTF. DNA of the CDR3: TGTGCCAGCAGCTTAGCAGGGCCCACTTCTGGGGCCAACGTCCTGACTTTC.

The chain recombines TRBV20-1 with TRBJ2-7, with 11 positions matching TRBD2. The J segment lost 3 bases and the V segment lost 5 bases, leaving 6 bases of the junction unmatched. Germline V gene data show CDR1 as DFQATT and CDR2 as SNEGSKA (reference sequence). The CDR3 totals 14 residues. Here the CDR3 reads CSAQLGLAGYEQYF. The CDR3 DNA reads TGCAGTGCTCAATTAGGACTAGCGGGCTACGAGCAGTACTTC.

The chain carries TRBV15 and TRBJ2-6; no clear D. Germline V CDR1 and CDR2: LNHNV, YYDKDF (reference sequence). CDR3 size: 17 residues. Trimming pared 2 bases from V and 0 bases from J, leaving 11 bases between. The CDR3 is CATSRYGQFSGANVLTF. The CDR3 nucleotides are TGTGCCACCAGCAGATACGGCCAATTCTCTGGGGCCAACGTCCTGACTTTC.